This TCR beta chain is from a study of cytomegalovirus exposure and HLA in healthy donors. Study findings and constraints: Researchers catalogued 150 or so TCR beta chains as cytomegalovirus-associated. Sequencing depth across donors, presence/absence analyses assumed, was roughly uniform.

To note about this clone: The antigen is undetermined.

Primers included in the PCR were 60 Vbeta and 13 Jbeta primers. The method was immunoSEQ multiplex PCR; TCRdb's version includes in-frame clones alone and lacks a portion of them. Among approximately 89,000 clones listed, approximately 77% were seen once. The CDR3 is 12 residues long. Trimming removed 3 bases at V and 9 bases at J, with 9 bases between. In germline, CDR1 is SGHAT, CDR2 FQNNGV. The chain is built from TRBV11-2 and TRBJ2-1; D not resolved. Sequenced sample: PBMCs. This TCR came from a young man in good health and CMV-seronegative. As DNA, the CDR3 is TGTGCCAGCAGCTTCGAGAAGAGTGAGCAGTTCTTC. It is translated as CASSFEKSEQFF.